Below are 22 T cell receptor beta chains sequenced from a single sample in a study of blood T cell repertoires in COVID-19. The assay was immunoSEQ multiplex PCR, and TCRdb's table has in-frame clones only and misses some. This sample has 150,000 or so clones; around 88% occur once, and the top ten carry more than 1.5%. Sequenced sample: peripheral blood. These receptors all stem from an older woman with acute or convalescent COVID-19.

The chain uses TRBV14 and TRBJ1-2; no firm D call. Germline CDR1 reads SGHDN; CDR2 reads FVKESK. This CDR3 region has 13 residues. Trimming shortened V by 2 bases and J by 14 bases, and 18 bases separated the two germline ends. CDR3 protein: CASSQSVADSNTF. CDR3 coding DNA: TGTGCCAGCAGCCAATCGGTTGCAGACTCTAATACCTTC.

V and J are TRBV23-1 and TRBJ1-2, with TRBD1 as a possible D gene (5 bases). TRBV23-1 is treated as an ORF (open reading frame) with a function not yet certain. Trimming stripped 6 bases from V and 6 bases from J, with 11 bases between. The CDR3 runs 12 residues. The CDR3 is CASSGRGDGYTF. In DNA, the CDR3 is TGCGCCAGCAGCGGTCGGGGGGATGGCTACACCTTC.

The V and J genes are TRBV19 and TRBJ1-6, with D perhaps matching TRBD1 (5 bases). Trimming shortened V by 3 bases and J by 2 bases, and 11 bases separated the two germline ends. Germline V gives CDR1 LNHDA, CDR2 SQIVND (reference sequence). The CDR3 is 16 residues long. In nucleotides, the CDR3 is TGTGCCAGTAGTATGCGTAGGGGCCCCTATAATTCACCCCTCCACTTT. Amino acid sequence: CASSMRRGPYNSPLHF.

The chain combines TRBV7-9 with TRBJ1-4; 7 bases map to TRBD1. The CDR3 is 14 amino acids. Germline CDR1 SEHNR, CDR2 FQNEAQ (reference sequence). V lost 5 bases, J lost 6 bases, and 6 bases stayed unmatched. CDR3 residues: CASSRTGVDEKLFF. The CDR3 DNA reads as TGTGCCAGCAGCCGAACAGGGGTGGATGAAAAACTGTTTTTT.

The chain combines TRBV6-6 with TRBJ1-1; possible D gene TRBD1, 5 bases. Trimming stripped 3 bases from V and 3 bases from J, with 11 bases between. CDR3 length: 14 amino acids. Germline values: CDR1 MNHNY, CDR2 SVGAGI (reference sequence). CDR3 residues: CASSYDGGDTEAFF. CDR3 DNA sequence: TGTGCCAGCAGTTATGACGGGGGGGACACTGAAGCTTTCTTT.

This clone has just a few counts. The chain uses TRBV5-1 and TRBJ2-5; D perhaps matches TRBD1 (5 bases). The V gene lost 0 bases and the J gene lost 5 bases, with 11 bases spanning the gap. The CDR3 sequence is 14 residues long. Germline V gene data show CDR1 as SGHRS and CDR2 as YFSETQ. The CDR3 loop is CASSLDRAGETQYF. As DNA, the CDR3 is TGCGCCAGCAGCTTGGACCGAGCAGGGGAGACCCAGTACTTC.

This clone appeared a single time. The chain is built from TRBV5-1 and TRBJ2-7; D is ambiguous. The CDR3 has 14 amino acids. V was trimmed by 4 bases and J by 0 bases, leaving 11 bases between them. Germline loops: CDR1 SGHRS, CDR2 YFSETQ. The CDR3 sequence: CASSLGLSSYEQYF. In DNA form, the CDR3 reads TGCGCCAGCAGCCTGGGCCTCAGCTCCTACGAGCAGTACTTC.

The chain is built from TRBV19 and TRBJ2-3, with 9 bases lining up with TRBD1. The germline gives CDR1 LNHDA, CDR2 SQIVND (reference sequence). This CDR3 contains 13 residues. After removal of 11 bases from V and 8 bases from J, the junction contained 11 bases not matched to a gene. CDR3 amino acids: CAGGDRVFGTQYF. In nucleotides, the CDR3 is TGTGCCGGCGGGGACAGGGTATTCGGTACGCAGTATTTT.

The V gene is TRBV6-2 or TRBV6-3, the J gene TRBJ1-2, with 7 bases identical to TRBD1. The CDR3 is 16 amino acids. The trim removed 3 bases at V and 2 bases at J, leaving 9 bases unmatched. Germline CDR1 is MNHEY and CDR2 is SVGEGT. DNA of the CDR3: TGTGCCAGCAGTTATCCAATCTTACAGGGGAACTATGGCTACACCTTC. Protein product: CASSYPILQGNYGYTF.

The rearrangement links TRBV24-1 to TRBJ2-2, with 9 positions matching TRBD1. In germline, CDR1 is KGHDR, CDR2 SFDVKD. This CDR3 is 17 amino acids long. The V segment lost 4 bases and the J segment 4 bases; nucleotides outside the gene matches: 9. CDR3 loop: CATSDPEGTGFTGELFF. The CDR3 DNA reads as TGTGCCACCAGTGACCCTGAAGGGACAGGGTTCACCGGGGAGCTGTTTTTT.

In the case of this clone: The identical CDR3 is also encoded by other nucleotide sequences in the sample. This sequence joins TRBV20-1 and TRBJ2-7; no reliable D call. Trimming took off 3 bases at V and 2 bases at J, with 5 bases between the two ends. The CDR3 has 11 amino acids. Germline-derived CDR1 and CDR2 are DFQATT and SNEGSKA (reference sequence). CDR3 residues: CSARQAYEQYF. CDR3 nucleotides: TGCAGTGCTAGGCAGGCCTACGAGCAGTACTTC.

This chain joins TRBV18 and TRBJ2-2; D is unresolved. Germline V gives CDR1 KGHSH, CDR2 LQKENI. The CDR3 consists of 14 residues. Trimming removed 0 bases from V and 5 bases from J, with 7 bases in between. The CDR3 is CASSPPAGTGELFF. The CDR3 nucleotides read TGTGCCAGCTCACCACCGGCTGGTACCGGGGAGCTGTTTTTT.

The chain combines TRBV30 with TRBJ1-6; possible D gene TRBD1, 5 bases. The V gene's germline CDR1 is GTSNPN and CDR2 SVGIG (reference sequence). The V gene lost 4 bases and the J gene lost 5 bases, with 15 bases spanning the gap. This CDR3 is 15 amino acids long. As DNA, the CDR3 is TGTGCCTGGACTACGGCAGGGTCTCATAATTCACCCCTCCACTTT. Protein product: CAWTTAGSHNSPLHF.

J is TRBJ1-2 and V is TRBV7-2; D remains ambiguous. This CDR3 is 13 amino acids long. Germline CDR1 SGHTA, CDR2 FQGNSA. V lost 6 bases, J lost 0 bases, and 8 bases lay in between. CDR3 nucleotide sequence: TGTGCCAGCAGTTCCCCCGCTAACTATGGCTACACCTTC. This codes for CASSSPANYGYTF.

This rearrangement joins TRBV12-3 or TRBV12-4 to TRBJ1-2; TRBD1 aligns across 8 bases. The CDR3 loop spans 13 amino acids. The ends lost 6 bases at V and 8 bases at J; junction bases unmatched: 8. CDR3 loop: CASRPQGGLGYTF. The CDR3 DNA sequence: TGTGCCAGCAGGCCACAGGGGGGTCTGGGCTACACCTTC.

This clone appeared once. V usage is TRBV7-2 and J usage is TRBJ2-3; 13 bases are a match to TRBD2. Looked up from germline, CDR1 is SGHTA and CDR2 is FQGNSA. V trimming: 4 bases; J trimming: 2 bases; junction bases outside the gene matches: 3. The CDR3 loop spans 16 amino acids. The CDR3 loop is CASSSTSGGPTDTQYF. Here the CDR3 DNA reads TGTGCCAGCAGCTCGACTAGCGGGGGGCCCACAGATACGCAGTATTTT.

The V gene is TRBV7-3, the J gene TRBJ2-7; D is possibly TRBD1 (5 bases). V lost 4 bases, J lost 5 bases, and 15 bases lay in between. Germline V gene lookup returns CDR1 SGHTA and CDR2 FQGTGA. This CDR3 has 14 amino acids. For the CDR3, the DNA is TGTGCCAGCAGCTCCCTAGTGGGGCGCCACGAGCAGTACTTC. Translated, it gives CASSSLVGRHEQYF.

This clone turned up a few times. The CDR3 loop reads CASSQDGQVYGYTF. CDR3 DNA sequence: TGCGCCAGCAGCCAAGATGGACAGGTATATGGCTACACCTTC. The chain couples TRBV4-1 to TRBJ1-2, with 7 positions matching TRBD1. The CDR3 length is 14 residues. Germline lookup yields CDR1 MGHRA and CDR2 YSYEKL. V was clipped by 0 bases and J by 5 bases; unmatched bases: 3.

The CDR3 region has the DNA TGTGCCAGCAGCCAGACAGGCTCTGGGGCCAACGTCCTGACTTTC. Translating gives CASSQTGSGANVLTF. The rearrangement links TRBV3-1 (or the pseudogene TRBV3-2) to TRBJ2-6, with D possibly being TRBD1 (6 bases). The V gene lost 3 bases and the J gene lost 0 bases, with 6 bases spanning the gap. The germline CDR1 and CDR2 sequences are LGHDT and YNNKEL (reference sequence). The CDR3 runs 15 residues.

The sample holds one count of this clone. CDR3 sequence (DNA): TGTGCCAGTAGTATCTTCGCGGGGGCTGCTGAAAAACTGTTTTTT. It codes for CASSIFAGAAEKLFF. The chain combines TRBV19 with TRBJ1-4; TRBD1 is a possible D gene (6 bases). Per germline, CDR1 LNHDA and CDR2 SQIVND (reference sequence). The CDR3 covers 15 residues. The V and J ends lost 3 bases and 7 bases respectively, with 15 bases between them.

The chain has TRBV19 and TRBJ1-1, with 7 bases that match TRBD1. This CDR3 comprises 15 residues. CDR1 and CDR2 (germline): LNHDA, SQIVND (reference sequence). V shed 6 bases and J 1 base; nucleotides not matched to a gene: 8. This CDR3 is CASRGFTGANTEAFF. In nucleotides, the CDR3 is TGTGCCAGTAGGGGCTTTACAGGGGCGAACACTGAAGCTTTCTTT.

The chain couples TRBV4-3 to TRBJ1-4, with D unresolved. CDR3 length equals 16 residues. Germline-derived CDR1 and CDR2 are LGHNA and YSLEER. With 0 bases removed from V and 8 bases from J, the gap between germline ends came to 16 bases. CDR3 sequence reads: CASSQDRLGGGEKLFF. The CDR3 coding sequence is TGCGCCAGCAGCCAAGATCGGCTGGGAGGTGGGGAAAAACTGTTTTTT.